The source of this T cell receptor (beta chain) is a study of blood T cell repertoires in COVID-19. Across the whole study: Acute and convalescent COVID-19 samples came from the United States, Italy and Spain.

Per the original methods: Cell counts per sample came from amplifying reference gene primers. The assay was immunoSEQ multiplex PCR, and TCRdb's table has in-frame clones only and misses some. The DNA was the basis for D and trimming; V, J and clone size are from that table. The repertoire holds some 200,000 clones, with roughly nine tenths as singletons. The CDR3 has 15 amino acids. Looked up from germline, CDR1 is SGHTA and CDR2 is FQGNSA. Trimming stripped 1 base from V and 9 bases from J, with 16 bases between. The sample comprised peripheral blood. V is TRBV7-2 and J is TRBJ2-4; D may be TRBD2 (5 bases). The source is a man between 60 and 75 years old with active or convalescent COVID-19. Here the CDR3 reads CASSLDRGWAVIQYF. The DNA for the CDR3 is TGTGCCAGCAGCTTAGATCGCGGGTGGGCAGTCATTCAGTACTTC.